This T cell receptor (beta chain) came from a study of beta chain features in type 1 diabetes (dated by TCRdb to 2016 to 2019). Describing the broader study: Patients and healthy donors did not differ in mean age, gender distribution, total cell number or subset yield. In the study, recently diagnosed type 1 diabetes patients and matched healthy donors were compared on the TCRB repertoires of their sorted circulating CD4+ T cell subsets. Regulatory and stem cell-like memory subsets were isolated from only 8 patients and about eight healthy donors, whereas naive and central memory subsets came from all 30 or so donors. A total of 107,917,701 sorted cells were examined across all samples, and a strong correlation was observed between cell number per subset and RNA yield. The investigation overall reported the following: PCR might favor shorter templates, but patient and control samples were amplified and corrected together, so any skew would affect both groups equally. A moderate but significant shortening of TCRB CDR3 length was observed in type 1 diabetes patients in all four CD4+ subsets. Naive, central memory and regulatory TCRB repertoires appeared to be more similar among patients than among healthy donors. Because cDNA was sequenced instead of genomic DNA, highly expressing activated cells could be over-represented, though the groups showed no difference in activation or CD3 levels. Only small numbers of individuals were included in the HLA sub-analyses, which left unresolved whether HLA type had any influence on TCRB rearrangement. Patients with type 1 diabetes made fewer insertions and deleted more nucleotides at VDJ recombination sites, implying thymic rearrangement abnormalities.

Each donor gave one peripheral blood draw, averaging approximately 0.12 L, which was collected into heparinised tubes. Naive, central memory, regulatory and stem cell-like memory CD4+ T cells were sorted on a BD FACSAria II using a panel including CD45RO, CCR7, CD25, CD127, CD95 and CD27. All sorted populations exceeded 98% purity. Right away, PBMCs were isolated by Lymphoprep density gradient centrifugation and were stained directly, with no culture step. To minimize batch effects, samples were stained and sorted in pairs, one healthy donor with one patient per experiment. This clone showed up just a few times. Its antigen is not yet known. No much larger clonotype is one base removed from it; base qualities were not supplied. The High Capacity cDNA Reverse Transcription Kit was used to reverse transcribe all of the isolated RNA, meaning that expressed TCRB transcripts were what got sequenced. Deep immunoSEQ sequencing was performed on naive, central memory and regulatory T cell samples, with an average of around 3.5 million total reads per sample. Sorted cells were lysed in RLT buffer, and RNA was extracted using DNase-treated RNeasy Micro or Mini kits according to cell number. To prevent cross-contamination, each cell subset was processed individually, whereas patient and healthy donor samples were processed jointly. The immunoSEQ multiplex PCR was used to amplify TCRB sequences from cDNA, yielding 87-bp fragments that span the CDR3 region. The amplicons were sequenced using the Illumina HiSeq platform. The source study handled its data this way. Synthetic template baselines were used to correct PCR bias computationally, reads within Hamming distance 2 were collapsed, and singletons that could not be merged were discarded. By aligning reads against IMGT, V, D and J genes, CDR3 length, and insertions or deletions at six rearrangement sites were assigned. Within each subset, clonotype counts were normalized to the number of sorted cells before true diversity and Gini coefficients were calculated with the tcR R package. Repertoire sharing was quantified using the overlap coefficient calculated on TCRB nucleotide sequences. This is the immuneACCESS table as TCRdb keeps it, with only in-frame sequences that have V and J called. A part of the clones is gone; compared with another copy, unresolved V genes explain less than half, and the rest is unexplained. V and J calls and clone size are copied from that table; D and trimming were computed from the DNA. This sample gives hundreds of thousands of clones in total; approximately 15% of them show up just once. The ten largest account for approximately 7% of the sample.

Per the germline V gene, KGHSH is the CDR1 and LQKENI is the CDR2. V and J lose 3 bases and 8 bases, and a span of 8 bases separates them. The CDR3 sequence holds 13 residues, the cysteine and phenylalanine included. The only DNA kept is the CDR3, 39 bases in frame from the first base. The clonotype was recovered from a man aged 30 to 39 in good health. Source material: central memory CD4+ T cells from blood. Here the chain combines TRBV18 and TRBJ1-6, with no confidently assigned D gene. This receptor carries the CDR3 CASSPVQDSPLHF. The nucleotide sequence reads TGTGCCAGCTCACCTGTCCAGGATTCACCCCTCCACTTT.